A single sample gave rise to the 7 T cell receptor beta chains below, sequenced in a study of CD8 T cells in ankylosing spondylitis. One entry per CDR3 protein, called by TCRdb with MiXCR from the 5' RACE reads. The data contain about 250,000 distinct CDR3 sequences, roughly 8.2% of them singletons. Sequenced: blood, either unsorted or a sorted T cell fraction (not recorded which). The receptors were gathered from a female donor with ankylosing spondylitis or in good health (not recorded which).

This clonotype was detected many times. J is TRBJ2-1 and V is TRBV5-6; possible D gene TRBD2, 5 bases. Germline values: CDR1 SGHDT, CDR2 YYEEEE. The CDR3 sequence is 15 residues long. The V gene lost 0 bases and the J gene lost 2 bases, with 9 bases spanning the gap. In DNA, the CDR3 is TGTGCCAGCAGCTTGGTTGGACTCGCCTACAATGAGCAGTTCTTC. Amino acids: CASSLVGLAYNEQFF.

This chain uses TRBV6-2 or TRBV6-3 with TRBJ2-2; 7 bases are a match to TRBD1. The CDR3 covers 16 residues. Germline assignment: CDR1 MNHEY and CDR2 SVGEGT. The junction had 10 bases not matched to a gene; V was cut back by 5 bases and J by 4 bases. In DNA, the CDR3 is TGTGCCAGCAGTCGTACCGGGACAGCTCTCACCGGGGAGCTGTTTTTT. Its translation is CASSRTGTALTGELFF.

Many counts were recorded for this clonotype. CDR3: CASSYSRTLAGRYNEQFF. The CDR3 DNA reads as TGTGCCAGCAGTTACTCAAGAACCCTAGCGGGAAGGTACAATGAGCAGTTCTTC. This chain joins TRBV6-5 and TRBJ2-1; TRBD2 matches at 9 bases. Germline V gives CDR1 MNHEY, CDR2 SVGAGI. This CDR3 contains 18 residues. Trimming removed 0 bases from V and 4 bases from J; junction bases left unmatched: 10.

This clonotype was recorded many times. J is TRBJ2-2 and V is TRBV4-3; unclear D gene. Germline values: CDR1 LGHNA, CDR2 YSLEER. V lost 0 bases and J lost 2, with 7 bases in between. The CDR3 loop spans 15 amino acids. DNA for the CDR3: TGCGCCAGCAGCCAAGACTCGTATAACACCGGGGAGCTGTTTTTT. Its protein is CASSQDSYNTGELFF.

In its sample, this clonotype was seen many times. The chain joins TRBV7-2 to TRBJ2-3; 7 positions agree with TRBD2. Germline-derived CDR1 and CDR2 are SGHTA and FQGNSA. J gave up 5 bases and V 5 bases, and 13 bases lay outside the gene matches. The length of the CDR3 is 16 residues. The CDR3 region has the DNA TGTGCCAGCAGCCCCGTCTGGGGAGGGCCAGTAGATACGCAGTATTTT. Its protein is CASSPVWGGPVDTQYF.

The V and J genes are TRBV24-1 and TRBJ2-1; perhaps TRBD1 as D (5 bases). The CDR3 contains 14 residues. The germline V gene has CDR1 KGHDR and CDR2 SFDVKD. Trimming cost V 4 bases and J 2 bases, with 8 bases left between them. CDR3 sequence (DNA): TGTGCCACCAGTGACAGGGATGCCTACAATGAGCAGTTCTTC. Translating gives CATSDRDAYNEQFF.

Ten or more counts support this clonotype. The J gene is TRBJ1-1, the V gene TRBV2, with D uncertain. Germline CDR1 is SNHLY and CDR2 is FYNNEI. V lost 1 base to trimming and J lost 3 bases, with 6 bases between them. The CDR3 is 13 amino acids. DNA for the CDR3: TGTGCCAGCAGTGAAGAGGAGGACACTGAAGCTTTCTTT. Encoded protein: CASSEEEDTEAFF.